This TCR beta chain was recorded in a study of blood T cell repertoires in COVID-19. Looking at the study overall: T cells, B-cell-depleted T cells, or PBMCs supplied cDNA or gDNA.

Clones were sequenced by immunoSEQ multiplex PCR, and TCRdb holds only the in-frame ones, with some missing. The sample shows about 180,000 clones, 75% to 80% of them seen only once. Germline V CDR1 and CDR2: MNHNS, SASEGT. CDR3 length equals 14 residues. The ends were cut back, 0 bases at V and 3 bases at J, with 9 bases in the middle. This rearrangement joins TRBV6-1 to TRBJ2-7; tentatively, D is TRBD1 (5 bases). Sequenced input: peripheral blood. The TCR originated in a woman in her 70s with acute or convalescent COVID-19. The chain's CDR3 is CASSEAPGNYEQYF. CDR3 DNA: TGTGCCAGCAGTGAAGCACCAGGGAACTACGAGCAGTACTTC.